Here is one TCR beta chain with its context. What it recognizes is unknown. Gene names denote mouse genes. The read halts 1 residue ahead of the CDR3 end, with the missing end drawn from the germline J gene. These data originate in a study of tissue T cells after allogeneic stem cell transplantation. Study-wide findings and caveats: Motif-based clustering found tissue-specific repertoire signatures shared across patients, though few clones were shared.

Time point reported: mouse harvest day 7 after allogeneic transplant. Tail vein injection delivered 10^7 T-cell-depleted bone marrow cells and 10^6 splenic CD5+ T cells. CDR3 length: 16 amino acids. J was trimmed by 2 bases and V by 0 bases; bases with no gene match: 4. Germline CDR1 and CDR2: LGHNA and YSYQKL. Measured with immunoSEQ multiplex PCR; TCRdb has only the in-frame clones, and not every one. The sample records a few thousand clones, 45% to 55% being singletons. The J gene is TRBJ2-1, the V gene TRBV2; the match to TRBD2 covers 7 bases. The sequencing sample was made of gut tissue. This receptor was taken from a female BALB/c mouse given C57BL/6 T cells with graft-versus-host disease after an allogeneic hematopoietic cell transplant. CDR3 bases read: TGTGCCAGCAGCCAAGATTTACTGGGGCACTATGCTGAGCAGTTC. Its protein product is CASSQDLLGHYAEQF. Given in full, the CDR3 is CASSQDLLGHYAEQFF.